This TCR beta chain originates from a study of T cells in Graves' hyperthyroidism and ophthalmopathy. The investigators amplified TCR beta CDR3 regions from RNA transcripts. With the HTBI primer set, the TCR CDR3 went through a first round of RT-PCR. One entry per CDR3 protein results from TCRdb running MiXCR on the multiplex PCR reads. The data hold hundreds of thousands of distinct CDR3 sequences, with roughly 14% observed a single time. This clonotype was observed a handful of times. The sequencing input was blood. The origin of this receptor is a man aged 18-30 years with Graves' ophthalmopathy.

CDR3 sequence (DNA): TGCGCCAGCAGTGATACCCCCGGGGGGGGCGGACCGTCCTACAATGAGCAGTTCTTC. Protein product: CASSDTPGGGGPSYNEQFF. The V gene is TRBV10-2, the J gene TRBJ2-1, with 8 bases identical to TRBD2. The CDR3 is 19 residues long. CDR1 and CDR2 (germline): WSHSY, SAAADI. V lost 3 bases, J lost 1 base, and 14 bases stayed unmatched.